This is a list of T cell receptor beta chains from one sample in a study of blood T cell repertoires in COVID-19. Profiled with immunoSEQ multiplex PCR; TCRdb holds only in-frame clones, not every one. The sample has hundreds of thousands of clones, roughly nine tenths seen once. Sample: PBMCs or T cells enriched from blood (not recorded which). These receptor sequences come from a man aged 25-45 years who had recovered from COVID-19. CDR3s include the opening cysteine and the closing phenylalanine or tryptophan. The order of the fields is D gene, J gene, V gene, clone size, CDR3 protein, CDR3 DNA. A D gene is named only where the DNA matches it firmly. A row's size may be missing; if present it is once, few, many or a size class.

D gene: TRBD2; J gene: TRBJ2-7; V gene: TRBV28; clone size: -; CDR3 protein: CASSFRLYIAGDLSLKYEQYF; CDR3 DNA: TGTGCCAGCAGTTTCCGGCTATATATAGCGGGAGACCTCTCGCTAAAATACGAGCAGTACTTC
D gene: -; J gene: TRBJ2-3; V gene: TRBV7-2; clone size: once; CDR3 protein: CASSLAVSGTDTQYF; CDR3 DNA: TGTGCCAGCAGCTTAGCGGTGAGCGGAACAGATACGCAGTATTTT
D gene: TRBD1; J gene: TRBJ1-5; V gene: TRBV6-5; clone size: -; CDR3 protein: CASSNQGANQPQHF; CDR3 DNA: TGTGCCAGCAGCAATCAGGGGGCCAATCAGCCCCAGCATTTT
D gene: -; J gene: TRBJ2-1; V gene: TRBV28; clone size: -; CDR3 protein: CASSGTPRRNEQFF; CDR3 DNA: TGTGCCAGCAGCGGGACTCCCCGGCGGAATGAGCAGTTCTTC
D gene: TRBD2; J gene: TRBJ2-5; V gene: TRBV6-5; clone size: -; CDR3 protein: CASRGGRGETQYF; CDR3 DNA: TGTGCCAGCAGGGGGGGGAGGGGAGAGACCCAGTACTTC
D gene: -; J gene: TRBJ2-6; V gene: TRBV28; clone size: -; CDR3 protein: CASSTRRTVSGANVLTF; CDR3 DNA: TGTGCCAGCAGTACACGAAGGACAGTCTCTGGGGCCAACGTCCTGACTTTC
D gene: -; J gene: TRBJ2-4; V gene: TRBV3-1/TRBV3-2; clone size: -; CDR3 protein: CASSSLGQGGSIQYF; CDR3 DNA: TGTGCCAGCAGCTCCCTTGGACAGGGCGGGAGCATTCAGTACTTC
D gene: -; J gene: TRBJ2-5; V gene: TRBV4-1; clone size: -; CDR3 protein: CASSPGTREETQYF; CDR3 DNA: TGCGCCAGCAGCCCGGGGACACGCGAAGAGACCCAGTACTTC
D gene: TRBD2; J gene: TRBJ2-2; V gene: TRBV9; clone size: -; CDR3 protein: CASSVFGLAGAGTGELFF; CDR3 DNA: TGTGCCAGCAGCGTATTCGGACTAGCGGGAGCGGGCACCGGGGAGCTGTTTTTT
D gene: TRBD1; J gene: TRBJ1-3; V gene: TRBV10-3; clone size: -; CDR3 protein: CAIGGRTGGGGNTIYF; CDR3 DNA: TGTGCCATCGGGGGCAGGACAGGGGGCGGAGGAAACACCATATATTTT
D gene: -; J gene: TRBJ1-5; V gene: TRBV28; clone size: -; CDR3 protein: CASSLQDFPQHF; CDR3 DNA: TGTGCCAGCAGTTTACAAGACTTTCCCCAGCATTTT
D gene: -; J gene: TRBJ1-1; V gene: TRBV6-6; clone size: -; CDR3 protein: CASSPPGLDVAFF; CDR3 DNA: TGTGCCAGCAGCCCTCCTGGGCTCGATGTGGCTTTCTTT
D gene: -; J gene: TRBJ1-2; V gene: TRBV28; clone size: -; CDR3 protein: CASSLRSGIGANYGYTF; CDR3 DNA: TGTGCCAGCAGTTTGCGTTCGGGGATCGGAGCTAACTATGGCTACACCTTC
D gene: -; J gene: TRBJ2-2; V gene: TRBV5-8; clone size: -; CDR3 protein: CASSRQSANTGELFF; CDR3 DNA: TGTGCCAGCAGCAGACAATCCGCGAACACCGGGGAGCTGTTTTTT
D gene: TRBD1; J gene: TRBJ1-1; V gene: TRBV2; clone size: -; CDR3 protein: CASGLTGATEAFF; CDR3 DNA: TGTGCCAGCGGCCTCACAGGGGCCACTGAAGCTTTCTTT
D gene: -; J gene: TRBJ1-4; V gene: TRBV3-1/TRBV3-2; clone size: -; CDR3 protein: CASSQEGGEREKLFF; CDR3 DNA: TGTGCCAGCAGCCAAGAAGGGGGGGAGAGGGAAAAACTGTTTTTT
D gene: -; J gene: TRBJ2-7; V gene: TRBV5-4; clone size: -; CDR3 protein: CASSFGSSYEQYF; CDR3 DNA: TGTGCCAGCAGTTTTGGGAGCTCCTACGAGCAGTACTTC
D gene: -; J gene: TRBJ1-5; V gene: TRBV7-9; clone size: -; CDR3 protein: CASSYMDNNQPQHF; CDR3 DNA: TGTGCCAGCAGCTACATGGACAACAATCAGCCCCAGCATTTT
D gene: TRBD1; J gene: TRBJ2-5; V gene: TRBV29-1; clone size: -; CDR3 protein: CSVRDRGGEQETQYF; CDR3 DNA: TGCAGCGTCCGGGACAGGGGCGGCGAGCAAGAGACCCAGTACTTC
D gene: -; J gene: TRBJ1-3; V gene: TRBV29-1; clone size: -; CDR3 protein: CSAERISGNTIYF; CDR3 DNA: TGCAGCGCGGAGAGGATCTCTGGAAACACCATATATTTT
D gene: -; J gene: TRBJ2-1; V gene: TRBV10-1; clone size: -; CDR3 protein: CASSAGNEQFF; CDR3 DNA: TGCGCCAGCAGCGCGGGTAATGAGCAGTTCTTC
D gene: TRBD1; J gene: TRBJ1-5; V gene: TRBV30; clone size: -; CDR3 protein: CAWKGQGVQPQHF; CDR3 DNA: TGTGCCTGGAAGGGACAGGGGGTGCAGCCCCAGCATTTT
D gene: TRBD1; J gene: TRBJ2-1; V gene: TRBV24-1; clone size: -; CDR3 protein: CATSVAGQGLNEQFF; CDR3 DNA: TGTGCCACCAGTGTCGCGGGACAGGGACTCAATGAGCAGTTCTTC
D gene: TRBD1; J gene: TRBJ2-6; V gene: TRBV7-2; clone size: -; CDR3 protein: CASSPTGTANSGANVLTF; CDR3 DNA: TGTGCCAGCAGCCCAACCGGGACAGCGAACTCTGGGGCCAACGTCCTGACTTTC
D gene: TRBD2; J gene: TRBJ2-1; V gene: TRBV3-1/TRBV3-2; clone size: -; CDR3 protein: CASSQGLAGVSYNEQFF; CDR3 DNA: TGTGCCAGCAGCCAGGGTCTAGCGGGAGTATCGTACAATGAGCAGTTCTTC
D gene: -; J gene: TRBJ2-7; V gene: TRBV19; clone size: many; CDR3 protein: CASSSAYEQYF; CDR3 DNA: TGTGCCAGTAGTTCCGCCTACGAGCAGTACTTC
D gene: -; J gene: TRBJ1-5; V gene: TRBV19; clone size: -; CDR3 protein: CASSIDRGGNQPQHF; CDR3 DNA: TGTGCCAGTAGTATAGACCGAGGCGGCAATCAGCCCCAGCATTTT
D gene: -; J gene: TRBJ1-1; V gene: TRBV19; clone size: -; CDR3 protein: CASIRTSERSGTEAFF; CDR3 DNA: TGTGCCAGTATAAGAACCAGTGAGAGGTCGGGCACTGAAGCTTTCTTT
D gene: -; J gene: TRBJ1-5; V gene: TRBV2; clone size: -; CDR3 protein: CASSEESGWGQPQHF; CDR3 DNA: TGTGCCAGCAGTGAAGAGTCAGGGTGGGGTCAGCCCCAGCATTTT
D gene: -; J gene: TRBJ2-3; V gene: TRBV3-1/TRBV3-2; clone size: -; CDR3 protein: CASSQGPQSTDTQYF; CDR3 DNA: TGTGCCAGCAGCCAAGGGCCACAGAGCACAGATACGCAGTATTTT
D gene: -; J gene: TRBJ2-1; V gene: TRBV5-1; clone size: once; CDR3 protein: CASSLEGVPYNEQFF; CDR3 DNA: TGCGCCAGCAGCTTGGAGGGAGTCCCATACAATGAGCAGTTCTTC
D gene: -; J gene: TRBJ2-5; V gene: TRBV7-2; clone size: -; CDR3 protein: CASSLVLLPGETQYF; CDR3 DNA: TGTGCCAGCAGCTTAGTCTTACTACCCGGGGAGACCCAGTACTTC
D gene: TRBD2; J gene: TRBJ2-1; V gene: TRBV5-1; clone size: -; CDR3 protein: CASSPRGGGIYNEQFF; CDR3 DNA: TGCGCCAGCAGCCCTCGTGGGGGGGGGATCTACAATGAGCAGTTCTTC
D gene: TRBD1; J gene: TRBJ2-1; V gene: TRBV6-2/TRBV6-3; clone size: -; CDR3 protein: CASSFLDRAYNEQFF; CDR3 DNA: TGTGCCAGCAGTTTCTTGGACAGGGCCTACAATGAGCAGTTCTTC
D gene: -; J gene: TRBJ2-3; V gene: TRBV7-9; clone size: -; CDR3 protein: CASSLSQGTDTQYF; CDR3 DNA: TGTGCCAGCAGCTTATCCCAGGGCACAGATACGCAGTATTTT
D gene: TRBD2; J gene: TRBJ2-5; V gene: TRBV7-2; clone size: -; CDR3 protein: CASRLAGVETQYF; CDR3 DNA: TGTGCCAGCAGATTAGCGGGAGTAGAGACCCAGTACTTC
D gene: -; J gene: TRBJ2-3; V gene: TRBV11-3; clone size: -; CDR3 protein: CASSLGAGTQYF; CDR3 DNA: TGTGCCAGCAGCTTAGGCGCGGGCACGCAGTATTTT